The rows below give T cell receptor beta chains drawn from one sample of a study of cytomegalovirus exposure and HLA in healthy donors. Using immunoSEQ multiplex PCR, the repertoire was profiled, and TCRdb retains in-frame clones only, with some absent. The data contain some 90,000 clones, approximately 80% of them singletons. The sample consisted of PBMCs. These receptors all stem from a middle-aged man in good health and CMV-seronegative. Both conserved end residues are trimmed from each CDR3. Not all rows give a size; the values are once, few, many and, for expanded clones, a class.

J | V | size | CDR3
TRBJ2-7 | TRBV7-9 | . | ASSLPAGANYEQY
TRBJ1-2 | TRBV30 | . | AWSEQGYGGYT
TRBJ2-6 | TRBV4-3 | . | ASSQDRTGRFSGANVLT
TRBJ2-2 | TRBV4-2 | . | ASSQGLAVTGELF
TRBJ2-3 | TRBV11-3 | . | ASSLAGGPADTQY
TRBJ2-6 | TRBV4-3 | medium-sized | ASSQEDQGTSGANVLT
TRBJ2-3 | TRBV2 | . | ATSSFLTDTQY
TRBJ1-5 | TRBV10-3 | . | AISAQGNQPQH
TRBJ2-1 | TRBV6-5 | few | ASSYSLAGGNEQF
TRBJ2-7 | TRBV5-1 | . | ASSYLGEQY
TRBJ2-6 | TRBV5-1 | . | ASSPGLGSGANVLT
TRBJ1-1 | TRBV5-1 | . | ASSGGQHTEAF
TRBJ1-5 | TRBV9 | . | ASSVEAGANQPQH
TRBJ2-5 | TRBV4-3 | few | ASSQEFGRGHMGKTQY
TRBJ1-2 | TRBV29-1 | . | SVESRQGHGYT
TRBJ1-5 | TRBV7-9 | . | ASSSFTGTGGQPQH
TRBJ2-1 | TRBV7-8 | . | ASSPPGGRADEQF
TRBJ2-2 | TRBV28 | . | ASSIGGTNTGELF
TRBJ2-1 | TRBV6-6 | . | ASKERGGDNEQF
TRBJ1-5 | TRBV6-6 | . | ASSPAPTGHQPQH
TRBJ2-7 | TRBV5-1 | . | ASSSSSLYEQY
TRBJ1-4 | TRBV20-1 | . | STLSGEKLF
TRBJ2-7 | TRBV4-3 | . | ASSQGGGYEQY
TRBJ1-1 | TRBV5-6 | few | ASSSSAVMNTEAF
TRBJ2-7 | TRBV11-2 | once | ASSLTLGLDFYEQY
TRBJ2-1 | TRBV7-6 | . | ASSSRGTSGYNEQF